This is a list of T cell receptor beta chains from one sample in a study of cytomegalovirus exposure and HLA in healthy donors. This table comes from immunoSEQ multiplex PCR, and its TCRdb copy is limited to in-frame clones, with some not included. The table has around 80,000 clones, roughly 96% seen once. Sequencing input: PBMCs. The receptors were sampled from a woman between 18 and 30 years old in good health and CMV-seronegative. Both conserved end residues are part of each CDR3. Fields, in order: V gene, J gene, D gene, CDR3 protein. The D gene is left open where the match is weak.

TRBV19	TRBJ2-1	TRBD2	CASSILPGLVGNEQFF
TRBV5-5	TRBJ2-7	TRBD2	CASSLVGGSSEQYF
TRBV18	TRBJ2-5	-	CASSPPVLSGRETQYF
TRBV29-1	TRBJ1-2	TRBD1	CSVGEGAVSYGYTF
TRBV7-7	TRBJ2-5	TRBD2	CASSLALAGGETQYF
TRBV9	TRBJ2-1	-	CASSLGGSYNEQFF
TRBV6-1	TRBJ2-2	-	CASRGGQNLLRTNTGELFF
TRBV7-8	TRBJ1-1	-	CASSWGEGYTEAFF
TRBV14	TRBJ1-1	-	CASSQDIRARGTEAFF
TRBV2	TRBJ1-4	TRBD1	CASGRTGYLFF
TRBV6-5	TRBJ1-3	-	CASSYSPAAAGTIYF
TRBV27	TRBJ2-1	-	CASSRGIPNNEQFF
TRBV7-2	TRBJ2-1	TRBD2	CASRRSGRNEQFF
TRBV13	TRBJ2-7	TRBD1	CASSLGTGGSEQYF
TRBV7-9	TRBJ2-5	TRBD1	CASSFYPPFGTGGSETQYF
TRBV27	TRBJ2-2	TRBD2	CASSLQAGGPGGELFF
TRBV9	TRBJ2-3	-	CASSVSVRGGPTDTQYF
TRBV29-1	TRBJ2-3	TRBD1	CSVDGDGTGGSRDTQYF
TRBV7-2	TRBJ2-3	TRBD2	CASSWTSGNTDTQYF
TRBV11-2	TRBJ2-5	TRBD2	CASSLEFRASGRGTQYF
TRBV30	TRBJ1-5	-	CAWSGSSNQPQHF
TRBV5-1	TRBJ2-7	TRBD1	CASSGTGYEQYF
TRBV6-1	TRBJ1-2	-	CASTPTVNYGYTF
TRBV9	TRBJ2-6	-	CASSVQGSGSGANVLTF
TRBV28	TRBJ2-7	TRBD2	CASSRTSGSYEQYF
TRBV11-2	TRBJ2-1	TRBD2	CASSFLRGVGNEQFF
TRBV27	TRBJ1-2	TRBD1	CASGRTGVYGYTF
TRBV19	TRBJ1-2	TRBD1	CASSTPRQGKGYGYTF
TRBV20-1	TRBJ1-2	-	CSADKTRSYTF
TRBV4-3	TRBJ2-3	TRBD2	CASSQDWRGSTDTQYF
TRBV7-2	TRBJ1-2	-	CASSFGQAANYGYTF
TRBV30	TRBJ1-5	TRBD1	CAWSPGTASRNQPQHF
TRBV5-1	TRBJ2-7	TRBD1	CASAWTGGSYEQYF
TRBV28	TRBJ1-2	-	CASSLSDYYGYTF
TRBV4-3	TRBJ2-7	-	CASSQERGTGSHEQYF
TRBV28	TRBJ2-3	TRBD2	CASTPLALAGSRTDTQYF
TRBV5-6	TRBJ1-1	TRBD1	CASSSQGASTEAFF
TRBV6-6	TRBJ1-2	-	CASREDNQGDGYTF
TRBV7-9	TRBJ2-1	TRBD2	CASSPRTSGRFTYNEQFF
TRBV2	TRBJ2-4	-	CASTDGVVKNIQYF
TRBV5-6	TRBJ2-5	TRBD2	CASSLVSSGQETQYF
TRBV7-2	TRBJ1-2	TRBD1	CASSLDGTGDSNGYTF